Presented here are 30 T cell receptor beta chains from one specimen sequenced in a study of shared clonotypes between healthy human individuals. Repertoires were generated with immunoSEQ multiplex PCR, while TCRdb's copy carries only in-frame clones and drops some. The table lists just over 2,000,000 clones, roughly 96% of them singletons. Specimen: naive CD4+ T cells sorted from blood. The subset: CD45RA+ positively selected. Receptors were obtained from a man between 18 and 29 years old in good health.

The chain uses TRBV5-4 and TRBJ2-5; 16 bases line up with TRBD2. Trimming removed 4 bases from V and 14 bases from J; junction bases left unmatched: 8. The CDR3 is made up of 14 amino acids. Germline CDR1 SGHNT, CDR2 YYREEE (reference sequence). CDR3 protein: CASSPGTSGGAQYF. Written as DNA, the CDR3 is TGTGCCAGCAGCCCTGGGACTAGCGGGGGGGCTCAATACTTC.

CDR3 DNA: TGTGCCAGCAGTGAAGATTTAGCGGGGGGCACAGATACGCAGTATTTT. The encoded protein is CASSEDLAGGTDTQYF. The chain uses TRBV6-1 and TRBJ2-3; 9 nucleotides match TRBD2. Trimming at V came to 1 base and at J to 1 base, leaving 3 bases not matched to a gene. The CDR3 is 16 amino acids. CDR1 MNHNS and CDR2 SASEGT come from the germline V gene.

The chain joins TRBV6-1 to TRBJ1-4; TRBD1 agrees at 8 bases. The CDR3 loop spans 15 amino acids. Germline assignment: CDR1 MNHNS and CDR2 SASEGT. V lost 2 bases to trimming and J lost 8 bases; unmatched junction nucleotides: 7. The CDR3 DNA is TGTGCCAGCAGTGAAAGCCGCAGGGGGCGCGAAAAACTGTTTTTT. Translation gives CASSESRRGREKLFF.

The chain carries TRBV11-2 and TRBJ1-4; maybe TRBD1 (5 bases). V dropped 6 bases and J dropped 5 bases, with 16 bases sitting between them. Germline V gives CDR1 SGHAT, CDR2 FQNNGV. This CDR3 has 15 residues. The CDR3 bases are TGTGCCAGCAGTAAATCGGGGCTGCAGAATGAAAAACTGTTTTTT. Protein sequence: CASSKSGLQNEKLFF.

The CDR3 nucleotides are TGTGCCACCCAGGGCGTCTCCGTGGGCTCCTACGAGCAGTACTTC. Residues: CATQGVSVGSYEQYF. The rearrangement joins TRBV28 to TRBJ2-7; D perhaps matches TRBD1 (5 bases). V was trimmed by 10 bases and J by 0 bases, leaving 19 bases between them. This CDR3 is built from 15 residues. Germline V gene lookup returns CDR1 MDHEN and CDR2 SYDVKM.

The rearrangement joins TRBV27 to TRBJ1-1; no definite D call. This CDR3 region has 15 residues. Germline V gene sequence: CDR1 MNHEY, CDR2 SMNVEV (reference sequence). V was clipped by 4 bases and J by 2 bases, with 14 bases between them. CDR3 region: CASSSYPNGNTEAFF. DNA of the CDR3: TGTGCCAGCAGTTCGTATCCAAACGGTAACACTGAAGCTTTCTTT.

The genes are TRBV5-4 and TRBJ2-4; 10 positions match TRBD1. Germline CDR1 is SGHNT and CDR2 is YYREEE (reference sequence). The CDR3 spans 17 residues. Losses at the gene ends were 4 bases for V and 0 bases for J; bases not matched to a gene: 7. The CDR3 sequence is CASSAGTGDLAKNIQYF. The CDR3 DNA reads TGTGCCAGCAGCGCCGGGACAGGGGACCTAGCCAAAAACATTCAGTACTTC.

The chain carries TRBV11-2 and TRBJ2-2; the D gene is possibly TRBD1 (6 bases). The CDR3 sequence is 13 residues long. The germline V gene has CDR1 SGHAT and CDR2 FQNNGV. Trimming stripped 3 bases from V and 7 bases from J, with 9 bases between. CDR3 nucleotides: TGTGCCAGCAGCTTCCTACAGGGCGGGGAGCTGTTTTTT. It is translated as CASSFLQGGELFF.

The V call is TRBV6-1, the J call TRBJ1-2; 8 nucleotides line up with TRBD1. Germline V gene sequence: CDR1 MNHNS, CDR2 SASEGT. There are 13 residues in the CDR3. The ends lost 10 bases at V and 4 bases at J; junction bases unmatched: 8. The CDR3 region has the DNA TGTGCCACGAACCCGACAGGGGCCTATGGCTACACCTTC. It specifies CATNPTGAYGYTF.

The gene calls are TRBV7-2 and TRBJ2-1; 12 bases agree with TRBD2. V trimming: 4 bases; J trimming: 4 bases; junction bases outside the gene matches: 5. Per germline, CDR1 SGHTA and CDR2 FQGNSA. This CDR3 spans 16 amino acids. The CDR3 bases are TGTGCCAGCAGCTCCCTCGGACTAGCGGGATACAATGAGCAGTTCTTC. Translation: CASSSLGLAGYNEQFF.

This clone showed up just once. This sequence joins TRBV2 and TRBJ1-1; tentative D call: TRBD1 (6 bases). Trimming removed 9 bases from V and 7 bases from J, with 21 bases in between. Germline loops: CDR1 SNHLY, CDR2 FYNNEI. This CDR3 spans 14 amino acids. In DNA, the CDR3 is TGTGCCAGTAGTACCTCCGAAAGGGGGGGTGAAGCTTTCTTT. It translates to CASSTSERGGEAFF.

This clone was detected once. V usage is TRBV10-3 and J usage is TRBJ2-7; 7 nucleotides match TRBD1. The CDR3 spans 11 residues. J gave up 3 bases and V 11 bases, and 4 bases lay outside the gene matches. Germline V CDR1 and CDR2: ENHRY, SYGVKD. The CDR3 region is CASTGSYEQYF. As DNA, the CDR3 is TGTGCCTCGACAGGGAGCTACGAGCAGTACTTC.

The chain is built from TRBV5-4 and TRBJ2-7; D is undetermined. This CDR3 is 13 amino acids long. V lost 1 base to trimming and J lost 0 bases, with 5 bases between them. Germline V gives CDR1 SGHNT, CDR2 YYREEE (reference sequence). Here the CDR3 reads CASSLWDSYEQYF. In DNA form, the CDR3 reads TGTGCCAGCAGCTTGTGGGACTCCTACGAGCAGTACTTC.

The chain uses TRBV30 and TRBJ2-3; 7 positions match TRBD2. The V and J ends lost 3 bases and 0 bases, in that order; junction bases with no gene match: 6. This CDR3 has 15 amino acids. Germline V gene lookup returns CDR1 GTSNPN and CDR2 SVGIG (reference sequence). CDR3 sequence (DNA): TGTGCCTGGAGAGGGCTAGCGGCTAGCACAGATACGCAGTATTTT. Encoded protein: CAWRGLAASTDTQYF.

This clone came up once. V usage is TRBV30 and J usage is TRBJ1-2; 11 bases fit TRBD1. Germline CDR1 and CDR2: GTSNPN and SVGIG (reference sequence). The CDR3 spans 14 residues. J lost 5 bases, V lost 2 bases, and 4 bases had no gene match. The CDR3 spells CAWSRGQGAYGYTF. The CDR3 DNA reads TGTGCCTGGAGTAGAGGACAGGGGGCTTATGGCTACACCTTC.

This clone was found once. The chain couples TRBV29-1 to TRBJ2-1; 9 bases map to TRBD2. The CDR3 length is 15 residues. V shed 6 bases and J 5 bases; nucleotides not matched to a gene: 11. CDR1 is SQVTM, CDR2 ANQGSEA, per germline. The CDR3 DNA is TGCAGCGTCGTAACGACTAGCGGTAAAGACAATGAGCAGTTCTTC. This codes for CSVVTTSGKDNEQFF.

This rearrangement joins TRBV28 to TRBJ2-7, with 13 bases matching TRBD2. Germline V CDR1 and CDR2: MDHEN, SYDVKM. V trimming: 10 bases; J trimming: 6 bases; junction bases outside the gene matches: 9. The CDR3 is 14 amino acids. CDR3 residues: CATSTGLAGLEQYF. For the CDR3, the DNA is TGTGCCACCTCTACGGGACTAGCGGGGCTCGAGCAGTACTTC.

This rearrangement joins TRBV10-3 to TRBJ1-2; 9 bases fit TRBD1. CDR3 length: 13 amino acids. The V gene's germline CDR1 is ENHRY and CDR2 SYGVKD. Trimming removed 4 bases from V and 7 bases from J; junction bases left unmatched: 4. CDR3 in DNA: TGTGCCATCAGTGGGACAGGGGAGGGTGGCTACACCTTC. Protein product: CAISGTGEGGYTF.

The sample holds one count of this clone. This chain joins TRBV28 and TRBJ1-2; a weak D match, TRBD1 (5 bases). The CDR3 covers 16 residues. Germline V gene sequence: CDR1 MDHEN, CDR2 SYDVKM. V was pared by 3 bases and J by 5 bases, with 19 bases between. The CDR3 here is CASSFGSGLIDYGYTF. The CDR3 DNA reads TGTGCCAGCAGTTTTGGGTCAGGGCTAATTGATTATGGCTACACCTTC.

Concerning this clone: Other DNA sequences in the sample encode the same CDR3. The chain is built from TRBV11-2 and TRBJ2-5; 8 bases line up with TRBD2. CDR3 length equals 13 residues. J gave up 5 bases and V 4 bases, and 3 bases lay outside the gene matches. Per germline, CDR1 SGHAT and CDR2 FQNNGV. This chain's CDR3 is CASSSGLGETQYF. Here the CDR3 DNA reads TGTGCCAGCAGCTCGGGACTAGGGGAGACCCAGTACTTC. Drawing the rest from reference TRBV11-2 and TRBJ2-5, the complete variable domain is EAGVAQSPRYKIIEKRQSVAFWCNPISGHATLYWYQQILGQGPKLLIQFQNNGVVDDSQLPKDRFSAERLKGVDSTLKIQPAKLEDSAVYLCASSSGLGETQYFGPGTRLLVL.

The chain has TRBV5-5 and TRBJ2-3; D not resolved. This CDR3 is built from 13 residues. Trimming removed 1 base from V and 4 bases from J, with 7 bases in between. Germline CDR1 SGHKS, CDR2 YYEKEE (reference sequence). The CDR3 coding sequence is TGTGCCAGCAGCTTGCAGCTGGCAGATACGCAGTATTTT. Its protein product is CASSLQLADTQYF.

DNA for the CDR3: TGTGCCATCAGTGGAGGGCCACCCCAGACCGATACGCAGTATTTT. As protein: CAISGGPPQTDTQYF. The chain uses TRBV10-3 and TRBJ2-3, with D maybe TRBD2 (5 bases). The CDR3 is 15 amino acids. CDR1 and CDR2 from the germline V gene are ENHRY and SYGVKD. V lost 4 bases and J lost 6, with 17 bases in between.

The chain joins TRBV7-2 to TRBJ2-1, with 9 nucleotides matching TRBD1. The trim removed 4 bases at V and 7 bases at J, leaving 8 bases unmatched. This CDR3 region has 15 residues. Germline V gene data show CDR1 as SGHTA and CDR2 as FQGNSA. CDR3 protein: CASSSGTGKVNEQFF. The CDR3 DNA is TGTGCCAGCAGCTCCGGGACAGGGAAGGTAAATGAGCAGTTCTTC.

Of note for this clone: Just one base apart from a much larger clone, this may be a read error. V and J are TRBV5-1 and TRBJ1-2, with D possibly being TRBD1 (5 bases). Germline assignment: CDR1 SGHRS and CDR2 YFSETQ. Trimming removed 2 bases from V and 0 bases from J, with 20 bases in between. The CDR3 is made up of 18 amino acids. For the CDR3, the DNA is TGCGCCAGCAGCTTAAACCCCACCGCCCAGGGAGCTAACTATGGCTACACCTTC. This sequence encodes CASSLNPTAQGANYGYTF.

The chain joins TRBV2 to TRBJ1-4, with D unclear. Trimming removed 7 bases from V and 4 bases from J, with 16 bases in between. This CDR3 comprises 15 residues. Germline V gene sequence: CDR1 SNHLY, CDR2 FYNNEI. The CDR3 DNA reads TGTGCCAGCACTCTGGACGGTTGGGGTAATGAAAAACTGTTTTTT. Amino acid sequence: CASTLDGWGNEKLFF.

The rearrangement joins TRBV5-4 to TRBJ2-5, with a tentative D call TRBD1 (6 bases). The CDR3 contains 15 residues. V lost 4 bases and J 2 bases, leaving 15 bases between the germline ends. Germline V gives CDR1 SGHNT, CDR2 YYREEE (reference sequence). The CDR3 DNA sequence: TGTGCCAGCAGCAGAGGGACATCCTTTCAAGAGACCCAGTACTTC. Its protein is CASSRGTSFQETQYF.

In its sample, this clone was seen once. The chain uses TRBV4-1 and TRBJ1-5; TRBD1 matches 9 bases. V lost 0 bases, J lost 5 bases, and 5 bases stayed unmatched. The CDR3 spans 16 residues. Germline loops: CDR1 MGHRA, CDR2 YSYEKL. Here the CDR3 reads CASSQDPGQGHQPQHF. CDR3 nucleotide sequence: TGCGCCAGCAGCCAAGATCCCGGACAGGGGCATCAGCCCCAGCATTTT.

The chain uses TRBV19 and TRBJ1-2; 8 bases are a match to TRBD1. The germline CDR1 and CDR2 sequences are LNHDA and SQIVND (reference sequence). The V segment lost 6 bases and the J segment 4 bases; nucleotides outside the gene matches: 13. The CDR3 runs 16 residues. CDR3 region: CASSRDRGPAGYGYTF. The CDR3 nucleotides read TGTGCCAGTAGCCGAGACAGGGGCCCTGCAGGCTATGGCTACACCTTC.

J is TRBJ1-5 and V is TRBV19; the D gene is possibly TRBD1 (5 bases). There are 18 residues in the CDR3. Trimming shortened V by 3 bases and J by 1 base, and 19 bases separated the two germline ends. Per the germline V gene, CDR1 is LNHDA and CDR2 is SQIVND (reference sequence). CDR3 DNA sequence: TGTGCCAGTAGTATGTGGGGGAACTGGGGTTGGAGCAATCAGCCCCAGCATTTT. Translated, it gives CASSMWGNWGWSNQPQHF. Based on the CDR3 plus reference TRBV19 and TRBJ1-5, the full variable domain is DGGITQSPKYLFRKEGQNVTLSCEQNLNHDAMYWYRQDPGQGLRLIYYSQIVNDFQKGDIAEGYSVSREKKESFPLTVTSAQKNPTAFYLCASSMWGNWGWSNQPQHFGDGTRLSIL.

J is TRBJ1-4 and V is TRBV18, with a tentative D call TRBD1 (6 bases). The CDR3 consists of 16 residues. Germline V lookup: CDR1 KGHSH, CDR2 LQKENI. The ends were cut back, 0 bases at V and 8 bases at J, with 16 bases in the middle. CDR3 nucleotide sequence: TGTGCCAGCTCACCACCCACCCGGGGCAGGGGAGAAAAACTGTTTTTT. Protein: CASSPPTRGRGEKLFF. The variable domain in full, completed from reference TRBV18 and TRBJ1-4, reads NAGVMQNPRHLVRRRGQEARLRCSPMKGHSHVYWYRQLPEEGLKFMVYLQKENIIDESGMPKERFSAEFPKEGPSILRIQQVVRGDSAAYFCASSPPTRGRGEKLFFGSGTQLSVL.